This TCR beta chain derives from a study of identical twins. This clonotype has just a few counts. The CDR3 sequence is 14 residues long. Trimming removed 2 bases at V and 2 bases at J, with 9 bases between. Per germline, CDR1 MNHEY and CDR2 SVGAGI. TCRdb redid the calling of the 5' RACE reads with MiXCR, one entry per CDR3 protein. The table has fewer than 500,000 distinct CDR3 sequences, 20% to 25% seen once. These records were also assigned to another study, of T cells expressing NK-cell markers. In that study: The authors derived TCR beta repertoires from sorted CD3+CD56+NKG2C+, CD3+CD56+NKG2C- and CD3+CD56-NKG2C+ T cells.

The TCR was taken from a woman aged 18-29 years in good health. This rearrangement joins TRBV6-5 to TRBJ1-1, with D perhaps TRBD1 (5 bases). The sequenced sample consisted of CD4+ T cells sorted from blood. CDR3 region: CASSYQGLNTEAFF. The DNA of the CDR3 is TGTGCCAGCAGTTACCAGGGTCTTAACACTGAAGCTTTCTTT.